This T cell receptor beta chain is drawn from a study of cytomegalovirus exposure and HLA in healthy donors. Study conclusions and caveats: As a later analysis revealed, most CMV-associated TCR beta chains appeared HLA-restricted. Earlier analysis yielded a pattern in which most TCR beta V segments were productive about 90% or about 30% of the time.

The CDR3 covers 16 residues. With 4 bases clipped from V and 2 bases from J, the junction kept 6 bases outside the gene matches. The germline V gene has CDR1 MNHEY and CDR2 SMNVEV (reference sequence). This clone has a single count. The antigen is not known. Donors were nominally healthy when sampled, though unrecorded immune exposures were likely. The PCR ran on 60 Vbeta and 13 Jbeta primers. The protocol was immunoSEQ multiplex PCR, while the TCRdb copy is restricted to in-frame clones and leaves out a portion. The sample yields approximately 80,000 clones, over 70% seen once. The chain carries TRBV27 and TRBJ1-3, with 9 bases that match TRBD1. Sequencing was performed on PBMCs. The TCR originated in a man aged 25-45 years in good health and CMV-seropositive. The CDR3 protein is CASSSGTGQAGNTIYF. The DNA for the CDR3 is TGTGCCAGCAGTTCCGGGACAGGGCAAGCTGGAAACACCATATATTTT.